This TCR beta chain appears in the sequencing data of a study of blood T cell repertoires in COVID-19. Trimming cost V 3 bases and J 4 bases, with 15 bases left between them. The CDR3 is 15 residues long. Germline V gene sequence: CDR1 SGHVS, CDR2 FNYEAQ. This clone was seen just once. Sequenced by immunoSEQ multiplex PCR; TCRdb stores in-frame clones only, minus some. The sample yields hundreds of thousands of clones, roughly 90% seen once. The sequencing input was peripheral blood. This sequence joins TRBV7-6 and TRBJ1-1; possible D gene TRBD1, 6 bases. This clonotype originated in a man between 18 and 29 years old with active or convalescent COVID-19. CDR3 DNA: TGTGCCAGCAGCTTGGGCAGGGGTGTTGGCACTGAAGCTTTCTTT. Protein: CASSLGRGVGTEAFF. The full variable domain, rest sourced from reference TRBV7-6 and TRBJ1-1, is GAGVSQSPRYKVTKRGQDVALRCDPISGHVSLYWYRQALGQGPEFLTYFNYEAQQDKSGLPNDRFSAERPEGSISTLTIQRTEQRDSAMYRCASSLGRGVGTEAFFGQGTRLTVV.